This TCR beta chain came from a study of graft-versus-host responses after intestinal transplantation. CDR3 length: 11 amino acids. Germline assignment: CDR1 SQVTM and CDR2 ANQGSEA. Trimming cost V 5 bases and J 10 bases, with 12 bases left between them. Repertoires were generated with immunoSEQ multiplex PCR, while TCRdb's copy carries only in-frame clones and drops some. Of about 64,000 clones listed, 85% to 95% are singletons. As regards this clone: Its antigen is still unknown.

This receptor was identified in a human donor who was the organ donor for an intestinal transplant. The chain couples TRBV29-1 to TRBJ2-1, with D perhaps matching TRBD2 (5 bases). The source was unstimulated CD8+ T cells sorted from spleen or lymph node cells, collected before transplant. In DNA form, the CDR3 reads TGCAGCGTTCCAAGCGGCCTGGAGCAGTTCTTC. Its translation is CSVPSGLEQFF.